A single TCR beta chain is shown here with its context. The data originate from a study of blood T cell repertoires in COVID-19. Across the study: Acute and convalescent COVID-19 specimens originated in the United States, Italy and Spain. Sources were T cells, B-cell-depleted T cells, or PBMCs; the material itself was cDNA or gDNA.

Germline CDR1 and CDR2: LNHNV and YYDKDF (reference sequence). V was cut by 3 bases and J by 9 bases, with 9 bases left in between. The CDR3 contains 12 residues. Authors' data handling: Amplification from reference gene primers served as the basis for estimated nucleated cell counts. Repertoires were generated with immunoSEQ multiplex PCR, while TCRdb's copy carries only in-frame clones and drops some. The V and J calls and clone size come from that table; D and trimming were worked out from the DNA. The profile shows a few hundred thousand clones, approximately 86% of them singletons. Sequenced: peripheral blood. The receptor was isolated from a woman aged 55-69 years with COVID-19, enrolled during active disease. The chain combines TRBV15 with TRBJ2-1; D may be TRBD2 (7 bases). In DNA, the CDR3 is TGTGCCACCAGCAGGAGGGGGGGTGAGCAGTTCTTC. Its translation: CATSRRGGEQFF.